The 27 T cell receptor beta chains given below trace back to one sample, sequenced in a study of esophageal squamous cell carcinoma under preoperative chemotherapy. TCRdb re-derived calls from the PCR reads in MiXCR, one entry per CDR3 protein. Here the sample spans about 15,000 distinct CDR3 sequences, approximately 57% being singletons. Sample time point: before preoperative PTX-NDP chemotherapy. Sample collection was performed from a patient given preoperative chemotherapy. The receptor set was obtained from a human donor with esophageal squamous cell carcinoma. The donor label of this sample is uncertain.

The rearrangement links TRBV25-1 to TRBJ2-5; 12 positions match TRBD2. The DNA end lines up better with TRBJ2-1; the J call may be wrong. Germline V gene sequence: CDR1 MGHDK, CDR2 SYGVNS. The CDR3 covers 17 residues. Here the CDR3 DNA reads TGTGCCAGCGGAATAAATACAGGACTAGCGGGGTACAATGAGCAGTTCTTC. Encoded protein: CASGINTGLAGYNEQFF.

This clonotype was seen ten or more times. The CDR3 DNA reads TGTGCCAGCAGCTTAGCTTGGGACCTTAATTCACCCCTCCACTTT. As protein: CASSLAWDLNSPLHF. This chain joins TRBV7-2 and TRBJ1-6, with D tentatively TRBD1 (5 bases). V shed 0 bases and J shed 6 bases, with 9 bases lying between them. CDR1 SGHTA and CDR2 FQGNSA come from the germline V gene. CDR3 length equals 15 residues.

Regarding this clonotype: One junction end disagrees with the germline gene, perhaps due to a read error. The CDR3 bases are TGTGCCAGGAGCGGGGGCACTGGCCTAGATACGCAGTATTTC. This translates into CARSGGTGLDTQYF. The chain couples TRBV7-2 to TRBJ2-3, with TRBD2 identical over 8 bases. The CDR3 is 14 residues long. CDR1 and CDR2 from the germline V gene are SGHTA and FQGNSA.

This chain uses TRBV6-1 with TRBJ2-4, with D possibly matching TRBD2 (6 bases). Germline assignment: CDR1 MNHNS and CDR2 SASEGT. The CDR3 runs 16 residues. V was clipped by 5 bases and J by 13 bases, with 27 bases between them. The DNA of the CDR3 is TGTGCCAGCAGTCGCAAGGGGCGGGGAGCGAAAGATACGCAGTACTTC. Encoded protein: CASSRKGRGAKDTQYF.

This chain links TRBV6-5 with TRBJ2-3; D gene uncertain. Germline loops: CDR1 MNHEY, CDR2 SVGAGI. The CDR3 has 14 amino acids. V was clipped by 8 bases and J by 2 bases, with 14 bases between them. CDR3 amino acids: CASGWGVVTDTQYF. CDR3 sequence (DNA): TGTGCCAGCGGTTGGGGTGTGGTCACAGATACGCAGTATTTT.

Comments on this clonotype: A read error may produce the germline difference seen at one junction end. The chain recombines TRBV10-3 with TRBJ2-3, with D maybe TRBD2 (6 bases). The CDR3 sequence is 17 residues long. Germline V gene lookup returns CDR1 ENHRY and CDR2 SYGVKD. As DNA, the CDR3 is TGTGCCATCAGTGAGTCCACGGGACTGAGTGCCACAAATACGCAGTACTTT. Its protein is CAISESTGLSATNTQYF.

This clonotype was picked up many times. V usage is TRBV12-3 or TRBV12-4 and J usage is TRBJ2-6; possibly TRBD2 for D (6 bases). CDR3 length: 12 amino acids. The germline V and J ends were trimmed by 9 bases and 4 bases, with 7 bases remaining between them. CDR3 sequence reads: CASRGGANVLTF. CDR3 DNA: TGTGCCAGTCGGGGGGGGGCCAACGTCCTGACTTTC.

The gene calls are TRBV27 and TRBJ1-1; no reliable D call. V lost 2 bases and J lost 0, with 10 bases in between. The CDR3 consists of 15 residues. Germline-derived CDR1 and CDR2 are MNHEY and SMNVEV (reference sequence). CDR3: CASSLKGPVNTEAFF. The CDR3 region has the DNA TGTGCCAGCAGTTTAAAAGGACCGGTGAACACTGAAGCTTTCTTT.

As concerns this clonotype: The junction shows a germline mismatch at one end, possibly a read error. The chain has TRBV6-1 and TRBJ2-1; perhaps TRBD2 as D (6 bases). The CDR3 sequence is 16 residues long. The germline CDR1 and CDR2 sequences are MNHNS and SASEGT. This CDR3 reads CASSDLRVADYDTQYF. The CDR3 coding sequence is TGTGCCAGCAGTGACCTTAGGGTTGCGGACTACGATACGCAGTATTTC.

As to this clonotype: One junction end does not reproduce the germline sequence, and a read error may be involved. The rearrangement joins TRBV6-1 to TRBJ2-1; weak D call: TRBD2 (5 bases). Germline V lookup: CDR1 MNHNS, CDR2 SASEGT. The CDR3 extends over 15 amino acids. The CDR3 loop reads CASSESRVKYDEQFF. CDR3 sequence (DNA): TGTGCCAGCAGTGAATCGAGGGTGAAATACGATGAGCAGTTCTTT.

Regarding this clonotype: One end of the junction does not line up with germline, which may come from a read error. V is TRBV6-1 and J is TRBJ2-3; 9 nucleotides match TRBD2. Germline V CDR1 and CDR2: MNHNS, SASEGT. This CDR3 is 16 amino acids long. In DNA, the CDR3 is TGTGCCAGCGGGGAAGCGGGGGGACGGGACGAAGATACGCAGTATTTC. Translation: CASGEAGGRDEDTQYF.

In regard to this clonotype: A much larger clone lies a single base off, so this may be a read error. In DNA, the CDR3 is TGTGCCAGCAGTGCTCTAGCGGGAGATGTGTACTTC. The encoded protein is CASSALAGDVYF. The gene calls are TRBV6-1 and TRBJ2-4, with 10 bases identical to TRBD2. The CDR3 is made up of 12 amino acids. Germline lookup yields CDR1 MNHNS and CDR2 SASEGT. V gave up 4 bases and J gave up 15 bases; unmatched junction bases: 6.

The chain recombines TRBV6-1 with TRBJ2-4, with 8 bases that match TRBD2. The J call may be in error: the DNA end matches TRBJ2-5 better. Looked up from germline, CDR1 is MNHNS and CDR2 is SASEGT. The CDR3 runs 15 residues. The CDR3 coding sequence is TGTGCCAGCAGTGATAGCTTAGCGGGAAGCGAGACCCAGTACTTC. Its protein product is CASSDSLAGSETQYF.

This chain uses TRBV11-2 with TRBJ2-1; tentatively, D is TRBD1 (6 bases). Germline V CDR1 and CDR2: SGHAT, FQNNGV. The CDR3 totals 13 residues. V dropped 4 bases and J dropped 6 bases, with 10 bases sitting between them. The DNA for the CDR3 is TGTGCCAGCAGCTCGGCACAGGGCAATGAGCAGTTCTTC. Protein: CASSSAQGNEQFF.

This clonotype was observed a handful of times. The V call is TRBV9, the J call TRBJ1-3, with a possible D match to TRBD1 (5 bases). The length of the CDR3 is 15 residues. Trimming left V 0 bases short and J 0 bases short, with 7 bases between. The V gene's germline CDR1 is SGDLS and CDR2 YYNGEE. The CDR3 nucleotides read TGTGCCAGCAGCGTAGGACAGCCCTCTGGAAACACCATATATTTT. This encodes CASSVGQPSGNTIYF.

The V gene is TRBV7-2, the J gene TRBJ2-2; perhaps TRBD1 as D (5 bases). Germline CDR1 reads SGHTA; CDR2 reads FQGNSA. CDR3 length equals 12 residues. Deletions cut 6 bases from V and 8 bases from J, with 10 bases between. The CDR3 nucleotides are TGTGCCAGCAGATTGGGGCCTGGGGAGCTGTTTTTT. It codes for CASRLGPGELFF.

The CDR3 nucleotides read TGTGCCAGCAGTGATAACGAGGATACGCAGTATTTT. This codes for CASSDNEDTQYF. The rearrangement links TRBV6-1 to TRBJ2-3, with no clear D. This CDR3 is built from 12 residues. Deletions cut 3 bases from V and 6 bases from J, with 7 bases between. Looked up from germline, CDR1 is MNHNS and CDR2 is SASEGT.

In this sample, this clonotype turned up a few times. The CDR3 nucleotides are TGTGCCAGCAGCGCTAGGACAGGGGGCCGGACTGAAGCTTTCTTT. It yields the protein CASSARTGGRTEAFF. This chain connects TRBV4-2 to TRBJ1-1, with 11 bases lining up with TRBD1. J lost 5 bases, V lost 5 bases, and 7 bases had no gene match. This CDR3 is 15 amino acids long. CDR1 and CDR2 (germline): LGHNA, YNFKEQ.

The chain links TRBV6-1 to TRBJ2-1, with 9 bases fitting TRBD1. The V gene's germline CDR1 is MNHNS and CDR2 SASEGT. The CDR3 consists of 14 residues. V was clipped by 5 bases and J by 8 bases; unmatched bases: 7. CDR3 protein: CASSQGTGIDEQFF. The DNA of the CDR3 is TGTGCCAGCAGTCAGGGGACAGGGATAGATGAGCAGTTCTTC.

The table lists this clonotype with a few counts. DNA of the CDR3: TGTGCCAGCAGTTACGGGACTCTTTACAATGAGCAGTTCTTC. As protein: CASSYGTLYNEQFF. The rearrangement joins TRBV6-5 to TRBJ2-1; possibly TRBD2 for D (6 bases). This CDR3 region has 14 residues. V shed 2 bases and J shed 4 bases, with 9 bases lying between them. In germline, CDR1 is MNHEY, CDR2 SVGAGI.

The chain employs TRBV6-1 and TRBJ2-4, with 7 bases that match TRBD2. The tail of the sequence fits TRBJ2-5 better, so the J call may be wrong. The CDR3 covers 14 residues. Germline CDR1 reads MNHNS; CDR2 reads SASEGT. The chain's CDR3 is CARAGGGDPETQYF. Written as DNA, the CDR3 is TGTGCCAGGGCTGGGGGGGGGGACCCAGAGACCCAGTACTTC.

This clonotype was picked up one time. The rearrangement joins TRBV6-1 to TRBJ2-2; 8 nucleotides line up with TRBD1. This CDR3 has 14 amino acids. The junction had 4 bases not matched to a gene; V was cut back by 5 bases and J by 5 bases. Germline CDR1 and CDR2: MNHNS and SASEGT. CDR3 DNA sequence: TGTGCCAGCAGTAGACAGGGGTCTACCGGGGAGCTGTTTTTT. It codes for CASSRQGSTGELFF.

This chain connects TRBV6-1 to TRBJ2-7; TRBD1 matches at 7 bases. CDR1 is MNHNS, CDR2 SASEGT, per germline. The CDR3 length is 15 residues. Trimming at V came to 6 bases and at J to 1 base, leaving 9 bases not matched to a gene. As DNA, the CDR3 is TGTGCCAGCAGAAAGACAGGGCTAATGTCCTACGAGCAGTACTTC. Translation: CASRKTGLMSYEQYF.

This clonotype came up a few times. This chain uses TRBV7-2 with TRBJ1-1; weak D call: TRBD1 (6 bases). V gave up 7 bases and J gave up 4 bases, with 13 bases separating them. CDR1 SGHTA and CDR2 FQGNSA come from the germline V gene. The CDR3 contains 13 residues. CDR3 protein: CASTKSRGTEAFF. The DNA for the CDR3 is TGTGCCAGCACCAAAAGCAGGGGCACTGAAGCTTTCTTT.

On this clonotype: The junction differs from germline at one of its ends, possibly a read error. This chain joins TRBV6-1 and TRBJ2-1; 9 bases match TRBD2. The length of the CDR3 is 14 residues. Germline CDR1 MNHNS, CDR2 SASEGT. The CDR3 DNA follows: TGTGCCGGCGCGGGGGGGGGGGACAAAGATATTCAGTATTTC. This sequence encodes CAGAGGGDKDIQYF.

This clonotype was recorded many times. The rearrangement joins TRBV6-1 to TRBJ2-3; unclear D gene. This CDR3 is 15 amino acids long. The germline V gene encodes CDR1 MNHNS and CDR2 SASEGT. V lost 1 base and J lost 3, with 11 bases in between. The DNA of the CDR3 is TGTGCCAGCAGTGAAGATGCCGGCTCGACAGATACGCAGTATTTT. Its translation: CASSEDAGSTDTQYF.

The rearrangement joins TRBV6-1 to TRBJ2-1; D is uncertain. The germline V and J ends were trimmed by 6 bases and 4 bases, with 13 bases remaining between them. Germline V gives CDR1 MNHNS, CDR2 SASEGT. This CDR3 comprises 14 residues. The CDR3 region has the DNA TGTGCCAGCAGACGACTGACCCGATACAATGAGCAGTTCTTC. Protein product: CASRRLTRYNEQFF.